Listed here is a single TCR beta chain. This sample was included in a study of control samples from healthy donors and cancer patients. Assay: immunoSEQ multiplex PCR; the TCRdb copy retains only in-frame clones and omits some. Of 150,000 to 180,000 clones listed, approximately 96% are singletons. V shed 1 base and J 2 bases; nucleotides not matched to a gene: 5. Germline values: CDR1 SNHLY, CDR2 FYNNEI. This CDR3 comprises 16 residues. The chain employs TRBV2 and TRBJ1-5; 7 bases are a match to TRBD1. The receptor's source is a man in his forties in good health. The sequenced sample was blood. CDR3 in amino acids: CASSEGTGKGNQPQHF. The CDR3 DNA reads as TGTGCCAGCAGTGAAGGGACAGGAAAGGGCAATCAGCCCCAGCATTTT.